This TCR beta chain stems from a study of siplizumab effects on memory and regulatory T cells. About the study: Siplizumab-treated (approximately 0.95 ug/mL) and drug-free mixed lymphocyte reactions were paired. Study-wide results and caveats: A major contribution to the alloresponse seemed to be made by naive T cells, which seemed more diverse than memory cells.

Per-sample assaying covered 85,000 to 100,000 TCR templates. Clones were sequenced by immunoSEQ multiplex PCR, and TCRdb holds only the in-frame ones, with some missing. The table has about 14,000 clones, almost 50% seen once. The CDR3 is 15 residues long. V trimming: 2 bases; J trimming: 6 bases; junction bases outside the gene matches: 6. Per germline, CDR1 SGHAT and CDR2 FQNNGV. Mixed lymphocyte reaction cells were cocultured at 37°C for more than 5 days. Once responder PBMCs had been labelled with CFSE and stimulator PBMCs with Violet Dye, they were mixed 1:1. This clone appeared a few times. Antigen: not known.

This chain links TRBV11-2 with TRBJ2-2, with 7 positions matching TRBD1. The sequencing sample was made of CFSE-low (dividing) CD4+ T cells sorted from an allogeneic mixed lymphocyte reaction. This receptor was taken from a human donor in good health; the cells came from an allogeneic mixed lymphocyte reaction. CDR3 region: CASSLRSRGSGELFF. The CDR3 nucleotides read TGTGCCAGCAGCTTACGGAGCAGGGGGTCCGGGGAGCTGTTTTTT. The full variable domain, its missing parts supplied by reference TRBV11-2 and TRBJ2-2, is EAGVAQSPRYKIIEKRQSVAFWCNPISGHATLYWYQQILGQGPKLLIQFQNNGVVDDSQLPKDRFSAERLKGVDSTLKIQPAKLEDSAVYLCASSLRSRGSGELFFGEGSRLTVL.